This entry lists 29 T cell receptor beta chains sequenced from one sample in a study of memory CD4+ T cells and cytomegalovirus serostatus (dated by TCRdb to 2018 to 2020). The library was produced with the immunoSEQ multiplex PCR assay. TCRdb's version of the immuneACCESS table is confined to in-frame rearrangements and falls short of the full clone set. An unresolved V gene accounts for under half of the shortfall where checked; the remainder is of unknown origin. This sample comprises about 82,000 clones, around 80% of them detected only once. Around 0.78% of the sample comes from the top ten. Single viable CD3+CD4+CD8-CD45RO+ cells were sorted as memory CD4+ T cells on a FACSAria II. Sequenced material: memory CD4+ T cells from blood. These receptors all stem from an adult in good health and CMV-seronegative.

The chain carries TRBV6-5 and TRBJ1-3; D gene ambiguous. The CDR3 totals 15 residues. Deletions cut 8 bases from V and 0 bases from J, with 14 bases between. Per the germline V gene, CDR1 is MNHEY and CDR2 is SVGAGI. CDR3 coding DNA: TGTGCCAGCGGTTTCGACGCTGGCTCTGGAAACACCATATATTTT. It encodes CASGFDAGSGNTIYF.

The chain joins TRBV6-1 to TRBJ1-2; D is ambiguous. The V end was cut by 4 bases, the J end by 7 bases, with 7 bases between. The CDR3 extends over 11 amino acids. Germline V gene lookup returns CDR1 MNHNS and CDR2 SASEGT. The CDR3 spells CASSVPPGYTF. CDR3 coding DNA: TGTGCCAGCAGTGTACCTCCTGGCTACACCTTC.

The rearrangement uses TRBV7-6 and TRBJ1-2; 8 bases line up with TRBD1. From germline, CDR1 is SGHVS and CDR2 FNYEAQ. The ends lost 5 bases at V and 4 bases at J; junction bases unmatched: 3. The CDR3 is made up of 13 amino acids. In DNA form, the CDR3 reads TGTGCCAGCAGCCCGACAGGGGTCTATGGCTACACCTTC. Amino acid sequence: CASSPTGVYGYTF.

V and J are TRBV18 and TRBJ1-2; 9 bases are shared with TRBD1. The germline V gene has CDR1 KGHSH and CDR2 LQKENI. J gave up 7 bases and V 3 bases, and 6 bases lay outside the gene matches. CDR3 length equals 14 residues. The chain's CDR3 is CASSPMDRGGGYTF. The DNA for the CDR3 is TGTGCCAGCTCACCCATGGACAGGGGTGGTGGCTACACCTTC.

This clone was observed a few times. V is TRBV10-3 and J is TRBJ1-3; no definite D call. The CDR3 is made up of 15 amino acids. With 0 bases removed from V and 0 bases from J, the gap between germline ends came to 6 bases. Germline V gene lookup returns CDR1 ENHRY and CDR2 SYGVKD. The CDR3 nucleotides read TGTGCCATCAGTGAGTCTAACAGCTCTGGAAACACCATATATTTT. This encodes CAISESNSSGNTIYF.

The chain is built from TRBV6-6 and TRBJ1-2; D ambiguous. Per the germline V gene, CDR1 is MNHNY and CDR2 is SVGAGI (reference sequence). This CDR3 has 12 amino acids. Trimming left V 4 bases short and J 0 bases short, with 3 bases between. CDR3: CASSLSNYGYTF. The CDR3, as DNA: TGTGCCAGCAGTTTGTCTAACTATGGCTACACCTTC.

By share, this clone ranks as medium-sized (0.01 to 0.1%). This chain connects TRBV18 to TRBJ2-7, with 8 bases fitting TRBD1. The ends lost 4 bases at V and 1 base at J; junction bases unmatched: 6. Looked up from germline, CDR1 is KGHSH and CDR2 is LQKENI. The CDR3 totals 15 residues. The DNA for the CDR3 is TGTGCCAGCTCACTTGGACAGGGTGGGTCCTACGAGCAGTACTTC. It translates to CASSLGQGGSYEQYF.

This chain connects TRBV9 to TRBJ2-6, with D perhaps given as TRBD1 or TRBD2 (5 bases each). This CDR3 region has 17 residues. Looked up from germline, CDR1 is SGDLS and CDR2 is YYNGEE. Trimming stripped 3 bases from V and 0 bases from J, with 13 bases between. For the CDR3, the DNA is TGTGCCAGCAGCGCCGAGGTGAGGGGCTCTGGGGCCAACGTCCTGACTTTC. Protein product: CASSAEVRGSGANVLTF.

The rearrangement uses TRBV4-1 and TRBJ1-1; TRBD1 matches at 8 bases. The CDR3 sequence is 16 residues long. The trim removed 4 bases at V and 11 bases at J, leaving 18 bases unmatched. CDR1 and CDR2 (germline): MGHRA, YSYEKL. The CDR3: CASSRLKGQGKSYAFF. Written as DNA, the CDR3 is TGCGCCAGCAGCCGCTTAAAAGGACAGGGCAAATCCTACGCTTTCTTT.

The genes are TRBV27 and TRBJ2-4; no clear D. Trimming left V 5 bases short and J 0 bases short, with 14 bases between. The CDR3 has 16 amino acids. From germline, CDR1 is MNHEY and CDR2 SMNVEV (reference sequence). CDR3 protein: CASSPVDGSAKNIQYF. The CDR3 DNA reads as TGTGCCAGCAGTCCCGTGGACGGCTCAGCCAAAAACATTCAGTACTTC.

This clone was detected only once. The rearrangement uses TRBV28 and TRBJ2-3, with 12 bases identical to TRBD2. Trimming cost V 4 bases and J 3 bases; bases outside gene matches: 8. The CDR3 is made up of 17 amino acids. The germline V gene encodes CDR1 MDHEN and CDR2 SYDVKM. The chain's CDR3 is CASSSPLAGGPTDTQYF. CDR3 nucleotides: TGTGCCAGCAGTTCCCCCCTAGCGGGGGGGCCGACAGATACGCAGTATTTT.

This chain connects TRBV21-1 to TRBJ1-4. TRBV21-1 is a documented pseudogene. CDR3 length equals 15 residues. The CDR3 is CASSKGGYGNEKLFF. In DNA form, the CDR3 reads TGTGCCAGCAGCAAGGGAGGGTATGGAAATGAAAAACTGTTTTTT.

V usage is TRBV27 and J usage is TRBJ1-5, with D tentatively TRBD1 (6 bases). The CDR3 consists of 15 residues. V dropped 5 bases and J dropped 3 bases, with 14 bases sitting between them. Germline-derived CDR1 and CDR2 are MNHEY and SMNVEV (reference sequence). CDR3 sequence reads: CASSPMGDTNQPQHF. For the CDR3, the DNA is TGTGCCAGCAGTCCCATGGGGGACACCAATCAGCCCCAGCATTTT.

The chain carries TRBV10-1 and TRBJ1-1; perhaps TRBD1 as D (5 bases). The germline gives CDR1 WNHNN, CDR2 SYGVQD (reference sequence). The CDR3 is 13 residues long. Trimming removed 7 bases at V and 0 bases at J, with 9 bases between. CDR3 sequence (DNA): TGCGCCAGCACGCGGGGCTTGAACACTGAAGCTTTCTTT. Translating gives CASTRGLNTEAFF.

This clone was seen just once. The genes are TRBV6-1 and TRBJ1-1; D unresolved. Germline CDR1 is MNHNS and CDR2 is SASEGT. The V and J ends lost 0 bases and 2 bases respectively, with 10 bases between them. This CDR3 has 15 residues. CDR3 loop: CASSEAVWLNTEAFF. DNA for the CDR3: TGTGCCAGCAGTGAAGCAGTATGGCTTAACACTGAAGCTTTCTTT.

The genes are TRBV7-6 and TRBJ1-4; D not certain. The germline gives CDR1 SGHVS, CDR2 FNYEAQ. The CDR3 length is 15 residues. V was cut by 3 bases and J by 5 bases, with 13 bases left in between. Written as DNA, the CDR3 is TGTGCCAGCAGCTTGGAAAAGGGCGCAAATGAAAAACTGTTTTTT. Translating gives CASSLEKGANEKLFF. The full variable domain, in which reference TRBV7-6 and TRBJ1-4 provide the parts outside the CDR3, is GAGVSQSPRYKVTKRGQDVALRCDPISGHVSLYWYRQALGQGPEFLTYFNYEAQQDKSGLPNDRFSAERPEGSISTLTIQRTEQRDSAMYRCASSLEKGANEKLFFGSGTQLSVL.

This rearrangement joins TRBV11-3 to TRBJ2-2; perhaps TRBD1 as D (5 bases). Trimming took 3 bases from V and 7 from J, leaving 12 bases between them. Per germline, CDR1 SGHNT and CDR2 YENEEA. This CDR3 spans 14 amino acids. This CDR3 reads CASSFVQGGGELFF. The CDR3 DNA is TGTGCCAGCAGCTTCGTGCAGGGTGGCGGGGAGCTGTTTTTT.

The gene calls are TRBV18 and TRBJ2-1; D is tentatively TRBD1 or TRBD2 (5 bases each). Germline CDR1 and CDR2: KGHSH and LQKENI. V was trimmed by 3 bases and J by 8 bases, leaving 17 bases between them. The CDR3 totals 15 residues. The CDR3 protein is CASSPPEGWGYEQFF. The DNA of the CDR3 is TGTGCCAGCTCACCTCCTGAGGGGTGGGGGTATGAGCAGTTCTTC.

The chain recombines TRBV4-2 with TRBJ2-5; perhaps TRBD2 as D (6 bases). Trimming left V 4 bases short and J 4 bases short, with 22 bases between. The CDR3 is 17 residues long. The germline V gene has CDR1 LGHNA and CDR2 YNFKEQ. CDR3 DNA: TGTGCCAGCAGCCCTAGCGTTGAGCAGGACCCCGTAGAGACCCAGTACTTC. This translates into CASSPSVEQDPVETQYF.

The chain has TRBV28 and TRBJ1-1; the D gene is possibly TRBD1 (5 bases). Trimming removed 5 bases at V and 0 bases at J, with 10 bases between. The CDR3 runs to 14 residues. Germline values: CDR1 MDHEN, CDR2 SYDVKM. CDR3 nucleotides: TGTGCCAGCAGTCCGGGGGACCTGAACACTGAAGCTTTCTTT. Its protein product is CASSPGDLNTEAFF.

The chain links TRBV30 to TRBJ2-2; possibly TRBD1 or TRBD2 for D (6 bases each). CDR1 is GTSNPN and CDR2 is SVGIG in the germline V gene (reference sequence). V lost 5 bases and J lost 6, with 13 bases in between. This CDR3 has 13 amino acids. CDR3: CAWAIRGPGELFF. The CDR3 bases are TGTGCCTGGGCGATCCGGGGGCCCGGGGAGCTGTTTTTT.

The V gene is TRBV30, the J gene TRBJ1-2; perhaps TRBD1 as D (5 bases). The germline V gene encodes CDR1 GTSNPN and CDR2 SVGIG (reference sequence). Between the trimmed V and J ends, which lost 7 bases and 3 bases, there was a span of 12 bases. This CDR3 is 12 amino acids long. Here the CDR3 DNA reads TGTGCCTCGCAGGGTGTGGACTATGGCTACACCTTC. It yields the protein CASQGVDYGYTF.

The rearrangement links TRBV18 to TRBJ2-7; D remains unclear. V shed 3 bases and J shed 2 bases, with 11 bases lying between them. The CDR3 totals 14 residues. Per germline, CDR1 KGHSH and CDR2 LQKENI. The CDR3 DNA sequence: TGTGCCAGCTCACCTCGGTCGGAAACCTACGAGCAGTACTTC. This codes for CASSPRSETYEQYF.

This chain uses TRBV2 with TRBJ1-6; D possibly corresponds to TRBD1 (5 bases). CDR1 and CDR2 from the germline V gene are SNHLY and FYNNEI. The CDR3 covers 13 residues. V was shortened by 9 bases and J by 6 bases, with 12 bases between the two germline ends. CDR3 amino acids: CASQNQGNSPLHF. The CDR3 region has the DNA TGTGCCAGTCAGAACCAGGGTAATTCACCCCTCCACTTT. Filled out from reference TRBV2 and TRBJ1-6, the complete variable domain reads EPEVTQTPSHQVTQMGQEVILRCVPISNHLYFYWYRQILGQKVEFLVSFYNNEISEKSEIFDDQFSVERPDGSNFTLKIRSTKLEDSAMYFCASQNQGNSPLHFGNGTRLTVT.

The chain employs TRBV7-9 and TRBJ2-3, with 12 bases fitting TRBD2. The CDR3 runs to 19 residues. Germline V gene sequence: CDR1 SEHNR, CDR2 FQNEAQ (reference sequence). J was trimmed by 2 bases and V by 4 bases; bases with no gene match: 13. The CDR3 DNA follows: TGTGCCAGCAGCTCCGGGGATCCGGGACTAGCGGGTCTCACAGATACGCAGTATTTT. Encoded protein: CASSSGDPGLAGLTDTQYF.

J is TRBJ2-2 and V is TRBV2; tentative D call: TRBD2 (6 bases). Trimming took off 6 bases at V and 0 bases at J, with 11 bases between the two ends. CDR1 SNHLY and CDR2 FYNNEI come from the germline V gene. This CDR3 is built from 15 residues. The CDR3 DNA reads TGTGCCAGCAGAATAGGACTATCGAACACCGGGGAGCTGTTTTTT. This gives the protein CASRIGLSNTGELFF.

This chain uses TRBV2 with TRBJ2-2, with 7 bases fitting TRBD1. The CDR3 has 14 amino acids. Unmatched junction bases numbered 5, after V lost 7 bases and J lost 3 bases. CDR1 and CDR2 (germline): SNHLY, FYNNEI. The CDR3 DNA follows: TGTGCCAGCACTTGGGACAGCTACACCGGGGAGCTGTTTTTT. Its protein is CASTWDSYTGELFF.

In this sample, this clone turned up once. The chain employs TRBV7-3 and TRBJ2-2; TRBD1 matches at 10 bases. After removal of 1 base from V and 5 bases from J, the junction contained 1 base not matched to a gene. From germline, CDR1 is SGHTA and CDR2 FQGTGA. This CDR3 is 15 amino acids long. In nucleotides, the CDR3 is TGTGCCAGCAGCTTAAGGACAGGGGGGACCGGGGAGCTGTTTTTT. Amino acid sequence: CASSLRTGGTGELFF.

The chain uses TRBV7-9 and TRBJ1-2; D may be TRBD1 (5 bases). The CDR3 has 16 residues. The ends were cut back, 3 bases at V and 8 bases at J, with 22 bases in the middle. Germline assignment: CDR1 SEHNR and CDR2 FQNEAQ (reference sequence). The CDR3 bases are TGTGCCAGCAGCTTTTTATCCGGACAACTCTCCCGAGGCTACACCTTC. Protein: CASSFLSGQLSRGYTF.